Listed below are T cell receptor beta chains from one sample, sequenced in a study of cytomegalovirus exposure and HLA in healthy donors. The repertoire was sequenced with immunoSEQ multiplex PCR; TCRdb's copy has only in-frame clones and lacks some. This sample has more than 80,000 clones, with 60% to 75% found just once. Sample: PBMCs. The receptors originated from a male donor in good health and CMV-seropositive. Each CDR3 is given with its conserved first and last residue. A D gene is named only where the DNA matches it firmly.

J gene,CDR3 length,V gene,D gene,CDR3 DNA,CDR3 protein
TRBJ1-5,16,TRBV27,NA,TGTGCCAGCAGTGCTCTTGGGCCCCCTGGGAATCAGCCCCAGCATTTT,CASSALGPPGNQPQHF
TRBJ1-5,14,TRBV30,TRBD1,TGTGCCTGGAGACCCGGGACAGGGAATCAGCCCCAGCATTTT,CAWRPGTGNQPQHF
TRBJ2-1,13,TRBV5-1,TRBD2,TGCGCCAGCTTGGGGACTAGCGACAATGAGCAGTTCTTC,CASLGTSDNEQFF
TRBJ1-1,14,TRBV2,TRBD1,TGTGCCAGCAGTGTTGCAGGGGGTGACACTGAAGCTTTCTTT,CASSVAGGDTEAFF
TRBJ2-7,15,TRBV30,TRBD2,TGTGCCTGGAGGAAAAGACTAGCGGGAGAGTACGAGCAGTACTTC,CAWRKRLAGEYEQYF
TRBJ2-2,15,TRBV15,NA,TGTGCCACCCCGCGCCAGACGGGGAACACCGGGGAGCTGTTTTTT,CATPRQTGNTGELFF
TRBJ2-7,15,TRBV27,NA,TGTGCCAGCAGTTTAGGGGGGACGGCAAGCTACGAGCAGTACTTC,CASSLGGTASYEQYF
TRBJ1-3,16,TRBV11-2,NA,TGTGCCAGCAGCTTAGGGGGTACAGGGCCTCAAAACACCATATATTTT,CASSLGGTGPQNTIYF
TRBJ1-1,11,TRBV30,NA,TGTGCCTGGAGTCCAAACTCTGAAGCTTTCTTT,CAWSPNSEAFF
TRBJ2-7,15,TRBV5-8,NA,TGTGCCAGCACCCCCATTGAAGGGGCGATCTACGAGCAGTACTTC,CASTPIEGAIYEQYF
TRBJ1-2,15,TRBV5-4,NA,TGTGCCAGCAGCTTGTGGACAGTCAATAACTATGGCTACACCTTC,CASSLWTVNNYGYTF
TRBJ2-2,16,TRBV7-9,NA,TGTGCCAGCAGCTCCTGGGGGACTCTGAACACCGGGGAGCTGTTTTTT,CASSSWGTLNTGELFF
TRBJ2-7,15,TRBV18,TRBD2,TGTGCCAGCTCACCAGGAACTAGCGGGAGCTACGAGCAGTACTTC,CASSPGTSGSYEQYF
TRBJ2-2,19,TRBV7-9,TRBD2,TGTGCCAGCAGCTTCCGCCTGGCTAGCGGGGGCCTCGACACCGGGGAGCTGTTTTTT,CASSFRLASGGLDTGELFF
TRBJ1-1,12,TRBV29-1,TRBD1,TGCAGCGTTGTAACAGGGGTCACTGAAGCTTTCTTT,CSVVTGVTEAFF